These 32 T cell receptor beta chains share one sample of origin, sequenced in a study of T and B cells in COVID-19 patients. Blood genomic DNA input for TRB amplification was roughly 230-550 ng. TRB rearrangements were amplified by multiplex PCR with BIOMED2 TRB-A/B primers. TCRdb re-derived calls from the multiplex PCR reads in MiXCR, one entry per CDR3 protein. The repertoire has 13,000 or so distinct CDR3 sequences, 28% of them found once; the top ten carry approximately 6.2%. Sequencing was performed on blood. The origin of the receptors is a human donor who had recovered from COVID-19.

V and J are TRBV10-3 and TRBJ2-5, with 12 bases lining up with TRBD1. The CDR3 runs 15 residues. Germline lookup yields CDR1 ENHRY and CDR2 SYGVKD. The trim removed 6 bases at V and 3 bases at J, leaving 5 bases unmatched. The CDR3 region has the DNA TGTGCCATCAGCCCCGGGACAGGGGGCGAAGAGACCCAGTACTTC. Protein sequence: CAISPGTGGEETQYF.

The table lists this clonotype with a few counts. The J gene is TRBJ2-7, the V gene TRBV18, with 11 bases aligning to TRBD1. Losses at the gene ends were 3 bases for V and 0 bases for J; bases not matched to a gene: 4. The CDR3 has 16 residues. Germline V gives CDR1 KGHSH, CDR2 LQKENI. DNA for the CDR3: TGTGCCAGCTCACCCTCCGGGACAGGGGGCTCCTACGAGCAGTACTTC. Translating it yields CASSPSGTGGSYEQYF.

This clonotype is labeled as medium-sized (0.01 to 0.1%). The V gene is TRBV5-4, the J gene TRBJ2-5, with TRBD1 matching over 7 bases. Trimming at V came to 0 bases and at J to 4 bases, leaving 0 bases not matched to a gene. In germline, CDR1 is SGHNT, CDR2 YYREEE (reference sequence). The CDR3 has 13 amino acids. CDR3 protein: CASSLGQGETQYF. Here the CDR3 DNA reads TGTGCCAGCAGCTTGGGACAGGGAGAGACCCAGTACTTC.

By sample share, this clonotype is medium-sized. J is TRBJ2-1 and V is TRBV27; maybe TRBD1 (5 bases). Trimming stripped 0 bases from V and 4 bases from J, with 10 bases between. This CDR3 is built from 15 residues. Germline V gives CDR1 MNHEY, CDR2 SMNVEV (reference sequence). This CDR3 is CASSLSGAVYNEQFF. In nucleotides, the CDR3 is TGTGCCAGCAGTTTATCTGGGGCTGTGTACAATGAGCAGTTCTTC.

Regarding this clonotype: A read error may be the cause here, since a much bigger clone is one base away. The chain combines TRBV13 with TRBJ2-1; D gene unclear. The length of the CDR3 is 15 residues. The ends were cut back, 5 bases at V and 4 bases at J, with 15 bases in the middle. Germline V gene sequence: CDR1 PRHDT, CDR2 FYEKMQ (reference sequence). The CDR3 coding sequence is TGTGCCAGCAGCATTCCTAGAGGACCTTACAATGAGCAGTTCTTC. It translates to CASSIPRGPYNEQFF. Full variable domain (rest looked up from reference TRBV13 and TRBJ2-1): AAGVIQSPRHLIKEKRETATLKCYPIPRHDTVYWYQQGPGQDPQFLISFYEKMQSDKGSIPDRFSAQQFSDYHSELNMSSLELGDSALYFCASSIPRGPYNEQFFGPGTRLTVL.

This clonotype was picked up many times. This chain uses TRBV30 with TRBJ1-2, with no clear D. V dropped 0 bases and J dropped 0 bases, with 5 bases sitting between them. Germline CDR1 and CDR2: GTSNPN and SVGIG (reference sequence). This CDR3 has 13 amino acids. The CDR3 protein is CAWSVKANYGYTF. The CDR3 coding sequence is TGTGCCTGGAGTGTTAAAGCTAACTATGGCTACACCTTC.

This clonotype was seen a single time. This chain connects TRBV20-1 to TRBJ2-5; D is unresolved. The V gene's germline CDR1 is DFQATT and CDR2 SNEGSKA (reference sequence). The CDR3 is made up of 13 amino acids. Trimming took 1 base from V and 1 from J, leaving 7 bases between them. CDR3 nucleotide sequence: TGCAGTGCTAGAGTTGTAGCCCAAGAGACCCAGTACTTC. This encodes CSARVVAQETQYF.

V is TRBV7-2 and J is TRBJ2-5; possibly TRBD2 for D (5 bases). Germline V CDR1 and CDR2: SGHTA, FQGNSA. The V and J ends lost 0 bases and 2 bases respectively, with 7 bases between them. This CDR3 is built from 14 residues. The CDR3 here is CASSLAGRQETQYF. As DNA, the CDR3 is TGTGCCAGCAGCTTAGCAGGGAGACAAGAGACCCAGTACTTC.

CDR3 nucleotides: TGTGCCAGCATTAAATCATCCTCTAACTATGGCTACACCTTC. Its protein is CASIKSSSNYGYTF. V and J are TRBV28 and TRBJ1-2; D unclear. Germline V gene data show CDR1 as MDHEN and CDR2 as SYDVKM. The CDR3 length is 14 residues. The ends were cut back, 7 bases at V and 0 bases at J, with 12 bases in the middle.

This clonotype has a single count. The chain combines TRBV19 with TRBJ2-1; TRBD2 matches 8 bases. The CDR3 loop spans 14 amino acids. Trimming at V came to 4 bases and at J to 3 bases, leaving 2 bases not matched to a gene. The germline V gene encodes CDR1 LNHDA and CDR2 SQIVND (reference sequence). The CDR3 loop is CASSSSGDYNEQFF. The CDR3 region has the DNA TGTGCCAGTAGTAGTAGCGGGGACTACAATGAGCAGTTCTTC. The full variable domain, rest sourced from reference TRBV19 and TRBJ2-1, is DGGITQSPKYLFRKEGQNVTLSCEQNLNHDAMYWYRQDPGQGLRLIYYSQIVNDFQKGDIAEGYSVSREKKESFPLTVTSAQKNPTAFYLCASSSSGDYNEQFFGPGTRLTVL.

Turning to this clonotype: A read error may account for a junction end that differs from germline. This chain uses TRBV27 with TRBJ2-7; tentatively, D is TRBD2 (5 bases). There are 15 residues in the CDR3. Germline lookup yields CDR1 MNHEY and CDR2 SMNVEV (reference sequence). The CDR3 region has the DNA TGCGCCAGCAGTGAGTCCGCGGGCAGACCTTACGAGCAGTACTTC. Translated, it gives CASSESAGRPYEQYF.

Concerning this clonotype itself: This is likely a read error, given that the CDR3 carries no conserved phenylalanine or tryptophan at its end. CDR3 region: CASEGGRYEQYL. As DNA, the CDR3 is TGTGCCAGTGAGGGGGGCCGCTACGAGCAGTACTTA. J is TRBJ2-7 and V is TRBV6-1; possibly TRBD1 or TRBD2 for D (6 bases each). Trimming removed 9 bases at V and 3 bases at J, with 12 bases between. CDR1 MNHNS and CDR2 SASEGT come from the germline V gene. The length of the CDR3 is 12 residues.

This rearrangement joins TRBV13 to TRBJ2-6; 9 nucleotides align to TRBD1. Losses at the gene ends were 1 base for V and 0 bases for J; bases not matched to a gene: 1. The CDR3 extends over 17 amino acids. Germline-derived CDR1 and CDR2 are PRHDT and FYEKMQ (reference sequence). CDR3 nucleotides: TGTGCCAGCAGCTTAGTGGGACAGGGCTCTGGGGCCAACGTCCTGACTTTC. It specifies CASSLVGQGSGANVLTF.

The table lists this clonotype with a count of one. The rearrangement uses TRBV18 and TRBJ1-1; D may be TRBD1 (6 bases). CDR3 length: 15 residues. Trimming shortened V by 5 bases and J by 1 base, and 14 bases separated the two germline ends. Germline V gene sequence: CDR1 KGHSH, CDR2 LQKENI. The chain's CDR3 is CASSLGALGNTEAFF. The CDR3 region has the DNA TGTGCCAGCTCATTGGGGGCTTTGGGGAACACTGAAGCTTTCTTT. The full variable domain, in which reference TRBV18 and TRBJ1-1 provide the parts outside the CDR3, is NAGVMQNPRHLVRRRGQEARLRCSPMKGHSHVYWYRQLPEEGLKFMVYLQKENIIDESGMPKERFSAEFPKEGPSILRIQQVVRGDSAAYFCASSLGALGNTEAFFGQGTRLTVV.

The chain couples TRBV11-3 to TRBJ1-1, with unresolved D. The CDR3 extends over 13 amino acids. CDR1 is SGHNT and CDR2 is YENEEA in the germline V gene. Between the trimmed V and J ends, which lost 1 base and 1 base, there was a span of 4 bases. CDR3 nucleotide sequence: TGTGCCAGCAGCTTAGTCGGGAACACTGAAGCTTTCTTT. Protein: CASSLVGNTEAFF.

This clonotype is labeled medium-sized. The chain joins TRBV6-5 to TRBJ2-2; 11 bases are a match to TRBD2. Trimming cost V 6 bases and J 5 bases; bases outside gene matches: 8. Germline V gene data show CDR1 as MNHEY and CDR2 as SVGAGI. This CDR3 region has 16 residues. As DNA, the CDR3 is TGTGCCAGCAGCCAAACTAGCGGGAGTAGAACCGGGGAGCTGTTTTTT. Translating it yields CASSQTSGSRTGELFF.

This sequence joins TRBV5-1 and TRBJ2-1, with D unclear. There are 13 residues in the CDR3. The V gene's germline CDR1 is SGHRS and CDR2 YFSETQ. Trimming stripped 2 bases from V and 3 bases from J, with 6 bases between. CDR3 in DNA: TGCGCCAGCAGCTTAAACGGCTACAATGAGCAGTTCTTC. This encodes CASSLNGYNEQFF. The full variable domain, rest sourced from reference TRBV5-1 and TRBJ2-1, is KAGVTQTPRYLIKTRGQQVTLSCSPISGHRSVSWYQQTPGQGLQFLFEYFSETQRNKGNFPGRFSGRQFSNSRSEMNVSTLELGDSALYLCASSLNGYNEQFFGPGTRLTVL.

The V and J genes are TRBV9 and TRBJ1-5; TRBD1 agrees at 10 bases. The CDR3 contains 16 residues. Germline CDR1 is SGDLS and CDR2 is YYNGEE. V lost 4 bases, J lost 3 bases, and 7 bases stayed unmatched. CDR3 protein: CASSPGTGASNQPQHF. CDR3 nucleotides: TGTGCCAGCAGCCCAGGGACAGGGGCTTCCAATCAGCCCCAGCATTTT.

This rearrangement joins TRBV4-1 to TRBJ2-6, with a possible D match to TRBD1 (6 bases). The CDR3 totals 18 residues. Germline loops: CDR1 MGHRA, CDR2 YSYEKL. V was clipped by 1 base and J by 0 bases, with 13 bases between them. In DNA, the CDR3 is TGCGCCAGCAGCCAAGCCATAACAGGGTTCTCTGGGGCCAACGTCCTGACTTTC. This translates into CASSQAITGFSGANVLTF.

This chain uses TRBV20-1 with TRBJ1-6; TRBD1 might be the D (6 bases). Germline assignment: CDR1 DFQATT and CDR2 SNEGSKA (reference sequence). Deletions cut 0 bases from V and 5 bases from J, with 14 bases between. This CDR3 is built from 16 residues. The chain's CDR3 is CSARERGAQHNSPLHF. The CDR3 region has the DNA TGCAGTGCTAGAGAGAGGGGGGCGCAACATAATTCACCCCTCCACTTT.

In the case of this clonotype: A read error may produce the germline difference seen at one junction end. CDR3 sequence reads: CASSATGNRYNERFF. For the CDR3, the DNA is TGTGCCAGCAGCGCAACAGGGAATAGGTACAATGAGCGGTTCTTC. The chain is built from TRBV7-2 and TRBJ2-1; a weak D match, TRBD1 (6 bases). Germline CDR1 and CDR2: SGHTA and FQGNSA. This CDR3 is 15 amino acids long.

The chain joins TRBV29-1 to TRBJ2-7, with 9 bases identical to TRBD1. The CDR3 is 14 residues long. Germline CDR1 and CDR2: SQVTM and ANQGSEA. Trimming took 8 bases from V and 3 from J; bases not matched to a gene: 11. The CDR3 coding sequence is TGCAGCTGGGGGTGGGGACAGGGAGTCTACGAGCAGTACTTC. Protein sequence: CSWGWGQGVYEQYF.

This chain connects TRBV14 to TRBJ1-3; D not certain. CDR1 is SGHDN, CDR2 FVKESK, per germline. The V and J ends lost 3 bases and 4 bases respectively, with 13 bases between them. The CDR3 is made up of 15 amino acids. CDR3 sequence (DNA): TGTGCCAGCAGCCATAGGGTTGGGGTGGGAAACACCATATATTTT. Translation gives CASSHRVGVGNTIYF.

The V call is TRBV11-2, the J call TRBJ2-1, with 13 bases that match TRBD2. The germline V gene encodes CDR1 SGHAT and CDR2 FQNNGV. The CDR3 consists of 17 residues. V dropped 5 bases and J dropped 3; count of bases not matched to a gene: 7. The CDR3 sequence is CASSEGLAGAIYNEQFF. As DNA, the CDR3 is TGTGCCAGCAGCGAAGGACTAGCGGGAGCGATCTACAATGAGCAGTTCTTC.

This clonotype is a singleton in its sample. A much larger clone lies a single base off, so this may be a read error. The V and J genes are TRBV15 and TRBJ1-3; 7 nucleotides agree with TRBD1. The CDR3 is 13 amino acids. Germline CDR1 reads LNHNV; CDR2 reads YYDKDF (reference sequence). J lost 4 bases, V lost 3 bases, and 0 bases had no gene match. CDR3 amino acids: CATSRGQGNTIYF. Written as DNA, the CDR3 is TGTGCCACCAGCAGGGGACAGGGAAACACCATATATTTT.

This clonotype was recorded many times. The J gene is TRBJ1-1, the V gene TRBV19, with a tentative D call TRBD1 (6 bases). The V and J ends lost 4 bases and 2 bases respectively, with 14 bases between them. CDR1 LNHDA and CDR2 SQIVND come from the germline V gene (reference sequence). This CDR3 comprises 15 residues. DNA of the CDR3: TGTGCCAGTAGTACGCAGAGGGGGGGAAACACTGAAGCTTTCTTT. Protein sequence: CASSTQRGGNTEAFF.

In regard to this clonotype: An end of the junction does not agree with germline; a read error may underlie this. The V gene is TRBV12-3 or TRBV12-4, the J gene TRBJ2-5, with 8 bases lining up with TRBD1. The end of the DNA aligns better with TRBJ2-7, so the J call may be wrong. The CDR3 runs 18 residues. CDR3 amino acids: CATSVPPSPGTGGYEQYF. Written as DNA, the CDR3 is TGTGCCACCAGTGTCCCCCCGAGCCCTGGGACAGGCGGCTACGAGCAGTACTTC.

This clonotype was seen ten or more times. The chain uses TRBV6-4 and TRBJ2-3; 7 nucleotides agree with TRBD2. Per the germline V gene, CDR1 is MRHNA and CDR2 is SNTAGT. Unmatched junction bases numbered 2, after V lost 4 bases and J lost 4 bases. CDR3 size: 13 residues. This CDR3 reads CASSGTSSDTQYF. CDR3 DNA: TGTGCCAGCAGTGGGACTAGTTCAGATACGCAGTATTTT.

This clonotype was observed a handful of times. CDR3 loop: CASSQGGTGGRNEQFF. CDR3 sequence (DNA): TGTGCCAGCAGCCAAGGCGGGACAGGGGGTCGGAATGAGCAGTTCTTC. The chain is built from TRBV14 and TRBJ2-1, with 11 nucleotides matching TRBD1. This CDR3 comprises 16 residues. Per the germline V gene, CDR1 is SGHDN and CDR2 is FVKESK. The V and J ends lost 1 base and 7 bases, in that order; junction bases with no gene match: 6.

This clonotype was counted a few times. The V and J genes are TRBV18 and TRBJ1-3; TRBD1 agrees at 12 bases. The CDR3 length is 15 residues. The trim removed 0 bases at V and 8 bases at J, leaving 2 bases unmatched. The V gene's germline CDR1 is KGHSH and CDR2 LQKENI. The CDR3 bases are TGTGCCAGCTCACCACCGGGACAGGGGGCTCACACCATATATTTT. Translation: CASSPPGQGAHTIYF.

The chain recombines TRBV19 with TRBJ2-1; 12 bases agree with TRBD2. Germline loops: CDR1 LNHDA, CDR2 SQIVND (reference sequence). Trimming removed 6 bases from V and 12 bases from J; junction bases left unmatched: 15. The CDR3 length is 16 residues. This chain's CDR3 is CASRNPGTSGSTTQFF. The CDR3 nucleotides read TGTGCCAGTAGGAATCCCGGGACTAGCGGGTCCACCACGCAGTTCTTC. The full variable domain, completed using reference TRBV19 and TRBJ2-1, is DGGITQSPKYLFRKEGQNVTLSCEQNLNHDAMYWYRQDPGQGLRLIYYSQIVNDFQKGDIAEGYSVSREKKESFPLTVTSAQKNPTAFYLCASRNPGTSGSTTQFFGPGTRLTVL.

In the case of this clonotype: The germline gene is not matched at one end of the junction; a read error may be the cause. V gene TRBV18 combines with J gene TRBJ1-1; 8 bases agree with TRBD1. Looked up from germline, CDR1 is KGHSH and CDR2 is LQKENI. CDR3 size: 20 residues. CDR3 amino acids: CVSPKATGGQGALMNTEAFF. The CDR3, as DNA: TGTGTCAGCCCCAAGGCGACTGGGGGGCAGGGGGCTCTTATGAACACTGAAGCTTTCTTT.